This T cell receptor beta chain was documented in a study of cytomegalovirus exposure and HLA in healthy donors. Study overall: Among roughly 180 million T cells, an earlier analysis found around 100 million unique TCR beta sequences.

CDR1 and CDR2 (germline): MDHEN, SYDVKM. V shed 3 bases and J shed 0 bases, with 14 bases lying between them. The CDR3 is made up of 16 amino acids. Each donor was nominally healthy when sampled (though unrecorded immune exposures were likely). PCR primers comprised 60 Vbeta and 13 Jbeta primers. Assay used: immunoSEQ multiplex PCR; TCRdb lists only in-frame clones, some missing. The sample consists of tens of thousands of clones, 70% to 85% of them appearing once. On this clone itself: The antigen remains undetermined.

Regarding the study as a whole: An analysis that was carried out later associated 17,000 or so TCR beta sequences with HLA alleles at 0.05 false discovery rate. Reports credit the classifier with highly specific, highly sensitive diagnosis of cytomegalovirus status.

Input material: PBMCs. This chain uses TRBV28 with TRBJ1-2; a possible D gene is TRBD1 (6 bases). The receptor was isolated from a man aged 50 to 60 in good health and CMV-seropositive. The CDR3 spells CASSFIGGFANYGYTF. The CDR3 DNA reads TGTGCCAGCAGTTTTATAGGGGGATTTGCTAACTATGGCTACACCTTC.